Included here is one TCR beta chain sequence, with context. The antigen is undetermined. CDR3 length: 15 residues. V was cut by 4 bases and J by 8 bases, with 19 bases left in between. CDR1 is SGHDT, CDR2 YYEEEE, per germline. 5'RACE template switching produced TCR cDNA carrying a universal primer site and UMIs. TCRdb independently ran MiXCR on the 5' RACE reads; one entry per CDR3 protein. Of some 320,000 distinct CDR3 sequences detected, roughly 10% appear once; the ten largest clones hold 3% to 3.5%. The data were taken from a study of T cells after yellow fever vaccination. Whole-study results and caveats: Faster peaking, at day 5 versus 15, marked a secondary response that was weaker.

Source: CD4+ T cells sorted from PBMCs, taken 45 days after the yellow fever booster vaccination. This sequence originates from a man between 18 and 35 years old who received the YFV17D yellow fever vaccine. The chain carries TRBV5-6 and TRBJ2-1, with D unclear. The CDR3 protein is CASSRAARSSDEQFF. The DNA for the CDR3 is TGTGCCAGCAGCCGGGCTGCACGCTCTTCCGATGAGCAGTTCTTC.